This T cell receptor (beta chain) is from a study of response to subunit inactivated influenza vaccine. MiXCR, applied by TCRdb to the RT-PCR reads, yields one record per CDR3 protein. This sample has hundreds of thousands of distinct CDR3 sequences, with about 25% found just once. The length of the CDR3 is 15 residues. Germline CDR1 SGHVS, CDR2 FQNEAQ. V was pared by 3 bases and J by 4 bases, with 13 bases between. This clonotype was observed a handful of times. Material: CD4+ T cells sorted from PBMCs, obtained around 5 days after vaccination. The sequence was obtained from a man aged 50 to 59 who received an inactivated influenza vaccine. This sequence joins TRBV7-8 and TRBJ2-4; D might be TRBD1 or TRBD2, each matching 5 bases. CDR3 sequence: CASSFDRDGKNIQYF. DNA for the CDR3: TGTGCCAGCAGCTTCGACCGGGACGGTAAAAACATTCAGTACTTC.